Listed here are 7 T cell receptor beta chains from one sample, sequenced in a study of cytomegalovirus exposure and HLA in healthy donors (dated by TCRdb to 2017 to 2019). The library was obtained by the immunoSEQ multiplex PCR assay. The multiplex PCR relied on a mix of 60 forward primers for TCR Vbeta segments and 13 reverse primers for TCR Jbeta segments. Entries here come from immuneACCESS through TCRdb and include only in-frame sequences with V and J called. Some clones fail to appear in such tables; in the studies checked, an unresolved V gene covers under half of the shortfall, and the cause of the remainder is unknown. The sample has over 200,000 clones on record. The ten largest account for about 1% of the sample. Sample: PBMCs. The source of these receptors is a woman between 25 and 40 years old in good health and CMV-seropositive.

The chain recombines TRBV27 with TRBJ2-3; perhaps TRBD2 as D (5 bases). The CDR3 runs to 17 residues. CDR1 is MNHEY and CDR2 is SMNVEV in the germline V gene (reference sequence). V lost 3 bases, J lost 6 bases, and 22 bases lay in between. CDR3 protein: CASSFSSSVRGWDTQYF. The CDR3 DNA is TGTGCCAGCAGTTTCTCCTCGTCGGTTAGAGGGTGGGATACGCAGTATTTT.

The gene calls are TRBV6-6 and TRBJ2-1; D is uncertain. Trimming shortened V by 1 base and J by 4 bases, and 14 bases separated the two germline ends. The germline V gene has CDR1 MNHNY and CDR2 SVGAGI (reference sequence). CDR3 length equals 16 residues. In DNA form, the CDR3 reads TGTGCCAGCAGTTACTTATCCGGGTCCTCTTACAATGAGCAGTTCTTC. Translating it yields CASSYLSGSSYNEQFF.

V is TRBV19 and J is TRBJ2-7; 8 bases line up with TRBD2. From germline, CDR1 is LNHDA and CDR2 SQIVND (reference sequence). The V segment lost 6 bases and the J segment 1 base; nucleotides outside the gene matches: 8. The CDR3 runs 15 residues. The CDR3 nucleotides read TGTGCCAGTAGGCTTAGCGGGACTCCTTCCTACGAGCAGTACTTC. Its protein is CASRLSGTPSYEQYF.

The V gene is TRBV11-3, the J gene TRBJ2-1, with TRBD2 identical over 14 bases. Looked up from germline, CDR1 is SGHNT and CDR2 is YENEEA. CDR3 length: 17 amino acids. V trimming: 4 bases; J trimming: 12 bases; junction bases outside the gene matches: 14. CDR3 protein: CASSSETSGGVTMRQFF. The CDR3 nucleotides are TGTGCCAGCAGCTCTGAGACTAGCGGGGGGGTTACAATGAGGCAGTTCTTC.

The chain employs TRBV19 and TRBJ1-5; D is unclear. The CDR3 runs to 15 residues. CDR1 and CDR2 (germline): LNHDA, SQIVND (reference sequence). V was clipped by 0 bases and J by 2 bases, with 8 bases between them. CDR3 loop: CASSIEWARNQPQHF. DNA for the CDR3: TGTGCCAGTAGTATAGAATGGGCCCGCAATCAGCCCCAGCATTTT.

This chain connects TRBV5-1 to TRBJ2-3; TRBD2 agrees at 9 bases. The ends lost 4 bases at V and 8 bases at J; junction bases unmatched: 11. CDR3 length: 15 residues. Germline assignment: CDR1 SGHRS and CDR2 YFSETQ. This CDR3 reads CASSGEGTSLSTQYF. The DNA of the CDR3 is TGCGCCAGCAGCGGAGAGGGGACTAGCTTGAGTACGCAGTATTTT.

The rearrangement links TRBV19 to TRBJ1-1; D gene unclear. The ends were cut back, 4 bases at V and 0 bases at J, with 6 bases in the middle. The germline CDR1 and CDR2 sequences are LNHDA and SQIVND (reference sequence). The CDR3 loop spans 13 amino acids. CDR3 sequence reads: CASSTQMNTEAFF. The DNA of the CDR3 is TGTGCCAGTAGTACACAGATGAACACTGAAGCTTTCTTT.